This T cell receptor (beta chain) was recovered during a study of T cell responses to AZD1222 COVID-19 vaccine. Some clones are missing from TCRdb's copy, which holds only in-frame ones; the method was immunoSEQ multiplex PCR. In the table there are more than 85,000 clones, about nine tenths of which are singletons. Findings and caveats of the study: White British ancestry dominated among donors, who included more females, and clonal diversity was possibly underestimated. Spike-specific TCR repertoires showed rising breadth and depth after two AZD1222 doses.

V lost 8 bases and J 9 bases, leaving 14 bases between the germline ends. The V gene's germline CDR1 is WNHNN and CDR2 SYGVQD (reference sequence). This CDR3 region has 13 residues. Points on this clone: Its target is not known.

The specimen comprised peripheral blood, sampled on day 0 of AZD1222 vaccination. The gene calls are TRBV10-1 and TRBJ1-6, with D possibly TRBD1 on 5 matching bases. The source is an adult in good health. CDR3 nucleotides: TGCGCCAGCGCCGTGGGGGAGACTTCACCCCTCCACTTT. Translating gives CASAVGETSPLHF.